The subject of this entry is one TCR beta chain. Trimming cost V 5 bases and J 3 bases, with 14 bases left between them. The CDR3 totals 15 residues. The data originate from a study of blood T cell repertoires in COVID-19. Study-wide background: Sites in the United States, Italy and Spain provided acute and convalescent COVID-19 samples. T cells, B-cell-depleted T cells, or PBMCs provided the cDNA or gDNA that served as material.

Authors' processing steps: The authors estimated nucleated cell counts from reference gene primer amplification. Method: immunoSEQ multiplex PCR; TCRdb's copy keeps in-frame clones and lacks some. That table gives V, J and clone size, and the DNA gave D and trimming. The sample yields 230,000 or so clones, roughly 81% seen once. This receptor was taken from a woman aged 80 or over with COVID-19, enrolled during active disease. Sequencing was done on a sample of peripheral blood. The chain links TRBV23-1 to TRBJ1-3; the D is unclear. TRBV23-1 is an ORF, with its function uncertain. CDR3 protein: CASSKAGMLGNTIYF. The DNA of the CDR3 is TGCGCCAGCAGTAAAGCGGGGATGCTTGGAAACACCATATATTTT.